Each of the 21 T cell receptor beta chains below was sequenced from the same sample in a study of blood T cell repertoires in COVID-19. The data were produced by immunoSEQ multiplex PCR, yet TCRdb's version contains in-frame clones alone and is incomplete. Of roughly 200,000 clones listed, approximately 81% were seen once; the top ten hold under 20%. The sequenced sample consisted of PBMCs or T cells enriched from blood (not recorded which). The origin of the receptors is a man aged 40-49 years who had recovered from COVID-19.

V gene TRBV5-1 combines with J gene TRBJ1-1; the D gene is possibly TRBD1 (6 bases). The V gene lost 0 bases and the J gene lost 4 bases, with 16 bases spanning the gap. In germline, CDR1 is SGHRS, CDR2 YFSETQ. The CDR3 is 16 amino acids. The CDR3 protein is CASSLARTASGTEAFF. For the CDR3, the DNA is TGCGCCAGCAGCTTGGCCCGGACAGCATCGGGCACTGAAGCTTTCTTT. The whole variable domain, remainder taken from reference TRBV5-1 and TRBJ1-1, is KAGVTQTPRYLIKTRGQQVTLSCSPISGHRSVSWYQQTPGQGLQFLFEYFSETQRNKGNFPGRFSGRQFSNSRSEMNVSTLELGDSALYLCASSLARTASGTEAFFGQGTRLTVV.

Only a few counts were recorded for this clone. The J gene is TRBJ1-3, the V gene TRBV9; D not resolved. V was clipped by 0 bases and J by 6 bases, with 4 bases between them. The length of the CDR3 is 12 residues. The germline CDR1 and CDR2 sequences are SGDLS and YYNGEE. For the CDR3, the DNA is TGTGCCAGCAGCGTAGACAAAAACACCATATATTTT. It specifies CASSVDKNTIYF.

V usage is TRBV29-1 and J usage is TRBJ2-1, with D possibly matching TRBD2 (6 bases). Germline V gene data show CDR1 as SQVTM and CDR2 as ANQGSEA. Trimming stripped 4 bases from V and 0 bases from J, with 19 bases between. There are 17 residues in the CDR3. The CDR3 spells CSVGSGLGRSSYNEQFF. The CDR3 DNA is TGCAGCGTTGGCTCGGGTCTCGGGAGAAGCTCCTACAATGAGCAGTTCTTC.

The chain uses TRBV9 and TRBJ2-3; D gene ambiguous. V was trimmed by 0 bases and J by 0 bases, leaving 8 bases between them. The CDR3 length is 15 residues. Germline V lookup: CDR1 SGDLS, CDR2 YYNGEE. CDR3 region: CASSVGHLSTDTQYF. The CDR3 nucleotides read TGTGCCAGCAGCGTAGGGCACCTCAGCACAGATACGCAGTATTTT.

The V call is TRBV25-1, the J call TRBJ2-1; tentatively, D is TRBD1 (6 bases). Germline CDR1 reads MGHDK; CDR2 reads SYGVNS. The V gene lost 8 bases and the J gene lost 7 bases, with 15 bases spanning the gap. The CDR3 is 13 amino acids. DNA for the CDR3: TGTGCCAGCTCAAGCCAGACAGGAAATGAGCAGTTCTTC. This encodes CASSSQTGNEQFF. The full variable domain, in which reference TRBV25-1 and TRBJ2-1 provide the parts outside the CDR3, is EADIYQTPRYLVIGTGKKITLECSQTMGHDKMYWYQQDPGMELHLIHYSYGVNSTEKGDLSSESTVSRIRTEHFPLTLESARPSHTSQYLCASSSQTGNEQFFGPGTRLTVL.

This chain uses TRBV28 with TRBJ1-5; a possible D gene is TRBD1 (6 bases). Germline lookup yields CDR1 MDHEN and CDR2 SYDVKM. The V end lost 4 bases, the J end lost 3 bases, and 16 bases lay between the germline ends. The CDR3 length is 16 residues. CDR3 amino acids: CASSYDRLSINQPQHF. The CDR3 nucleotides read TGTGCCAGCAGTTACGACAGGTTGTCGATCAATCAGCCCCAGCATTTT.

J is TRBJ2-7 and V is TRBV6-2 or TRBV6-3, with TRBD2 matching over 11 bases. V was clipped by 4 bases and J by 4 bases; unmatched bases: 3. The germline V gene has CDR1 MNHEY and CDR2 SVGEGT. The CDR3 loop spans 14 amino acids. CDR3 protein: CASSLAGGPYEQYF. Here the CDR3 DNA reads TGTGCCAGCAGTTTAGCGGGAGGGCCGTACGAGCAGTACTTC.

This chain links TRBV6-5 with TRBJ2-5; 8 bases line up with TRBD1. The CDR3 extends over 15 amino acids. V lost 0 bases to trimming and J lost 5 bases; unmatched junction nucleotides: 5. Germline V gene sequence: CDR1 MNHEY, CDR2 SVGAGI. In nucleotides, the CDR3 is TGTGCCAGCAGTTACTCTATTACAGGGGGGGAGACCCAGTACTTC. Its translation: CASSYSITGGETQYF.

The chain combines TRBV2 with TRBJ1-5; a weak D match, TRBD1 (5 bases). V lost 1 base, J lost 6 bases, and 7 bases lay in between. Germline-derived CDR1 and CDR2 are SNHLY and FYNNEI. The CDR3 covers 13 residues. This CDR3 reads CASSEEGLQPQHF. The CDR3 DNA reads TGTGCCAGCAGTGAAGAGGGGCTTCAGCCCCAGCATTTT.

V is TRBV6-5 and J is TRBJ1-2, with 9 bases matching TRBD1. This CDR3 comprises 15 residues. Trimming removed 6 bases from V and 4 bases from J; junction bases left unmatched: 9. Per germline, CDR1 MNHEY and CDR2 SVGAGI. CDR3 nucleotide sequence: TGTGCCAGCAGCGAGGGACAGGGAGGGCCCTATGGCTACACCTTC. It yields the protein CASSEGQGGPYGYTF.

The rearrangement joins TRBV15 to TRBJ1-5, with TRBD1 matching 8 bases. V lost 1 base and J lost 4; bases outside the gene matches: 6. The germline V gene has CDR1 LNHNV and CDR2 YYDKDF (reference sequence). The CDR3 is 16 amino acids. CDR3 residues: CATSRGQGAWNQPQHF. In DNA form, the CDR3 reads TGTGCCACCAGCAGAGGGCAGGGGGCTTGGAATCAGCCCCAGCATTTT.

The chain links TRBV9 to TRBJ2-3; 13 nucleotides match TRBD2. J gave up 8 bases and V 0 bases, and 3 bases lay outside the gene matches. This CDR3 is built from 15 residues. Germline V gene sequence: CDR1 SGDLS, CDR2 YYNGEE. CDR3 bases: TGTGCCAGCAGCGTAGATACTAGCGGGAGGGGTACGCAGTATTTT. It translates to CASSVDTSGRGTQYF.

This chain uses TRBV28 with TRBJ2-3; D may be TRBD2 (6 bases). CDR1 and CDR2 (germline): MDHEN, SYDVKM. The CDR3 is 15 residues long. Trimming pared 6 bases from V and 1 base from J, leaving 14 bases between. The CDR3 protein is CASRNTGLRTDTQYF. The CDR3 bases are TGTGCCAGCAGGAACACGGGACTTCGCACAGATACGCAGTATTTT. Full variable domain (missing parts from reference TRBV28 and TRBJ2-3): DVKVTQSSRYLVKRTGEKVFLECVQDMDHENMFWYRQDPGLGLRLIYFSYDVKMKEKGDIPEGYSVSREKKERFSLILESASTNQTSMYLCASRNTGLRTDTQYFGPGTRLTVL.

CDR3 coding DNA: TGCGCCAGCAGCCAAGATGGAGGTCCCGGGGAGCTGTTTTTT. This sequence encodes CASSQDGGPGELFF. The chain has TRBV4-3 and TRBJ2-2; the D gene is possibly TRBD2 (5 bases). Germline lookup yields CDR1 LGHNA and CDR2 YSLEER. The CDR3 is 14 residues long. Trimming took 0 bases from V and 6 from J, leaving 8 bases between them.

The rearrangement uses TRBV28 and TRBJ1-1; D may be TRBD1 (6 bases). This CDR3 region has 15 residues. V was trimmed by 2 bases and J by 11 bases, leaving 21 bases between them. Looked up from germline, CDR1 is MDHEN and CDR2 is SYDVKM. For the CDR3, the DNA is TGTGCCAGCAGTTTACTCATCCGGGACACTAACACGGCTTTCTTT. Translation: CASSLLIRDTNTAFF.

The chain has TRBV10-3 and TRBJ2-7; possible D gene TRBD1, 5 bases. CDR3 length: 14 amino acids. The germline gives CDR1 ENHRY, CDR2 SYGVKD. V was clipped by 3 bases and J by 2 bases, with 11 bases between them. CDR3 amino acids: CAISDGTGPYEQYF. In DNA form, the CDR3 reads TGTGCCATCAGTGATGGAACAGGCCCCTACGAGCAGTACTTC.

V gene TRBV10-1 combines with J gene TRBJ2-1; D perhaps matches TRBD2 (6 bases). The CDR3 has 13 amino acids. V was clipped by 6 bases and J by 3 bases, with 9 bases between them. Per the germline V gene, CDR1 is WNHNN and CDR2 is SYGVQD (reference sequence). The CDR3 protein is CASSRGVYNEQFF. The CDR3 DNA is TGCGCCAGCAGCCGCGGGGTCTACAATGAGCAGTTCTTC.

The chain couples TRBV4-3 to TRBJ2-7; perhaps TRBD2 as D (6 bases). Trimming stripped 2 bases from V and 5 bases from J, with 16 bases between. Germline CDR1 is LGHNA and CDR2 is YSLEER. The CDR3 has 15 residues. The CDR3 reads CASSQKTTGGDEQYF. CDR3 nucleotide sequence: TGCGCCAGCAGCCAAAAGACTACCGGAGGGGACGAGCAGTACTTC.

This chain connects TRBV5-8 to TRBJ2-2, with TRBD1 identical over 9 bases. From germline, CDR1 is SGHTS and CDR2 YDEGEE. The CDR3 runs to 15 residues. The V gene end was trimmed by 5 bases and the J gene end by 5 bases; junction bases not matched to a gene: 7. In DNA, the CDR3 is TGTGCCAGCAGGCGGGGACAGGGATCAACCGGGGAGCTGTTTTTT. This sequence encodes CASRRGQGSTGELFF.

The chain couples TRBV10-3 to TRBJ2-7; 8 bases line up with TRBD1. The CDR3 consists of 14 residues. The germline gives CDR1 ENHRY, CDR2 SYGVKD. The trim removed 10 bases at V and 4 bases at J, leaving 12 bases unmatched. The CDR3 loop reads CATHRDRSEYEQYF. CDR3 bases: TGTGCCACTCACCGGGACAGGAGTGAGTACGAGCAGTACTTC.

The chain couples TRBV30 to TRBJ2-2; D might be TRBD1 (5 bases). The CDR3 sequence is 15 residues long. V lost 0 bases and J 6 bases, leaving 14 bases between the germline ends. Germline assignment: CDR1 GTSNPN and CDR2 SVGIG (reference sequence). CDR3 protein: CAWSVLGRDAGELFF. The CDR3 DNA reads as TGTGCCTGGAGTGTATTGGGCAGGGATGCCGGGGAGCTGTTTTTT.